This T cell receptor (beta chain) appears in the sequencing data of a study of cytomegalovirus exposure and HLA in healthy donors. Remarks on this clone: Its antigen is not identified.

Broader study findings: The classifier, whose performance was assessed in both the original and validation cohorts, reportedly diagnosed cytomegalovirus status with high specificity and sensitivity.

The primer mix had 60 Vbeta and 13 Jbeta primers. The data were produced by immunoSEQ multiplex PCR, yet TCRdb's version contains in-frame clones alone and is incomplete. The table has under 200,000 clones, around 80% seen once. The CDR3 loop spans 14 amino acids. The J segment lost 4 bases and the V segment lost 5 bases, leaving 7 bases of the junction unmatched. Germline loops: CDR1 LNHDA, CDR2 SQIVND (reference sequence). The chain couples TRBV19 to TRBJ2-7, with TRBD1 identical over 8 bases. Sequenced input: PBMCs. This clonotype originated in a male donor in good health and CMV-seropositive. CDR3 in amino acids: CASSLQGERYEQYF. The CDR3 DNA reads as TGTGCCAGTAGTTTACAGGGGGAAAGGTACGAGCAGTACTTC.